Each of the 22 T cell receptor beta chains below was sequenced from the same sample in a study of monozygotic twins with inflammatory bowel disease. For each CDR3 protein, TCRdb gives one entry from its re-call of the 5' RACE reads, without DNA. Here the sample table reports fewer than 550,000 distinct CDR3 sequences. The specimen sequenced was blood. These receptors originate from a human donor with ulcerative colitis or Crohn's disease, or a healthy co-twin of an affected twin (not recorded which).

This rearrangement joins TRBV5-1 to TRBJ2-1. The CDR3 sequence is 15 residues long. The V gene's germline CDR1 is SGHRS and CDR2 YFSETQ. The chain's CDR3 is CASSLARSAYNEQFF. Full variable domain (remainder filled in from reference TRBV5-1 and TRBJ2-1): KAGVTQTPRYLIKTRGQQVTLSCSPISGHRSVSWYQQTPGQGLQFLFEYFSETQRNKGNFPGRFSGRQFSNSRSEMNVSTLELGDSALYLCASSLARSAYNEQFFGPGTRLTVL.

The chain couples TRBV25-1 to TRBJ1-2; the D call of TRBD1 rests on TCRdb alone, since no DNA is present to check it. Per germline, CDR1 MGHDK and CDR2 SYGVNS. There are 16 residues in the CDR3. This CDR3 reads CASSDPSTGESDGYTF.

The CDR3 loop is CASSFDGFGDEKLFF. This chain links TRBV7-2 with TRBJ1-4. CDR1 and CDR2 (germline): SGHTA, FQGNSA. This CDR3 spans 15 amino acids.

CDR3 protein: CASSRGDGNYGYTF. The V gene is TRBV11-2, the J gene TRBJ1-2; absent DNA, TCRdb's TRBD1 call cannot be checked. The CDR3 is made up of 14 amino acids. CDR1 SGHAT and CDR2 FQNNGV come from the germline V gene.

The chain uses TRBV3-1 and TRBJ1-2; the D call from TCRdb, TRBD1, cannot be confirmed without DNA. CDR3 length: 15 residues. Germline V gene sequence: CDR1 LGHDT, CDR2 YNNKEL (reference sequence). The CDR3 loop is CASSQDHRGNYGYTF.

The rearrangement joins TRBV7-8 to TRBJ1-1; the TCRdb D gene call, TRBD1, has no DNA to confirm it. The CDR3 consists of 11 residues. The germline V gene has CDR1 SGHVS and CDR2 FQNEAQ. CDR3 sequence: CASSGGSEAFF.

The rearrangement uses TRBV20-1 and TRBJ2-5; no DNA is available, so the TRBD1 call from TCRdb remains unchecked. CDR3 size: 12 residues. Germline lookup yields CDR1 DFQATT and CDR2 SNEGSKA (reference sequence). The CDR3 reads CSATQERETQYF.

The V gene is TRBV5-6, the J gene TRBJ2-5; TCRdb picks TRBD2, but there is no DNA to check that call. Germline V gives CDR1 SGHDT, CDR2 YYEEEE. This CDR3 is 16 amino acids long. The CDR3 reads CASSLRASGLQETQYF.

The rearrangement uses TRBV9 and TRBJ2-3; with no DNA, the TCRdb D assignment of TRBD1 cannot be verified. The germline gives CDR1 SGDLS, CDR2 YYNGEE. The CDR3 runs to 15 residues. CDR3 loop: CASSVARGATDTQYF.

The chain is built from TRBV5-6 and TRBJ2-1; TCRdb calls TRBD1, which cannot be checked without DNA. This CDR3 is 15 amino acids long. Germline loops: CDR1 SGHDT, CDR2 YYEEEE. Here the CDR3 reads CASARGQFIYNEQFF.

The chain joins TRBV3-1 to TRBJ2-1. The V gene's germline CDR1 is LGHDT and CDR2 YNNKEL (reference sequence). The CDR3 has 15 residues. This chain's CDR3 is CASSQAQLSYNEQFF.

The J gene is TRBJ1-1, the V gene TRBV7-2; absent DNA, TCRdb's TRBD1 call cannot be checked. The CDR3 has 14 amino acids. Germline CDR1 and CDR2: SGHTA and FQGNSA. CDR3: CASSWNRGSTEAFF.

This chain connects TRBV5-5 to TRBJ1-1. The CDR3 runs 15 residues. The germline gives CDR1 SGHKS, CDR2 YYEKEE (reference sequence). This chain's CDR3 is CASSPAPTAGSEAFF.

This chain uses TRBV11-2 with TRBJ2-2; there is no DNA to check the TCRdb D call of TRBD1. Germline CDR1 and CDR2: SGHAT and FQNNGV. This CDR3 has 12 residues. The CDR3 sequence is CASSGGEGELFF.

This CDR3 is CSARAPTSGRTDTQYF. The chain joins TRBV20-1 to TRBJ2-3; TCRdb lists TRBD2, though no DNA is available to test this call. Germline CDR1 is DFQATT and CDR2 is SNEGSKA (reference sequence). CDR3 length: 16 residues.

The rearrangement uses TRBV5-1 and TRBJ2-5; TCRdb outputs TRBD2, but without DNA this stays unchecked. This CDR3 spans 15 amino acids. CDR1 and CDR2 from the germline V gene are SGHRS and YFSETQ. The CDR3 sequence is CASNPSGAPQETQYF.

The gene calls are TRBV5-1 and TRBJ2-3; TCRdb's assignment of TRBD2 cannot be checked, as there is no DNA. The CDR3 spans 15 residues. Germline assignment: CDR1 SGHRS and CDR2 YFSETQ. This CDR3 reads CASSELAGEGDTQYF.

The chain is built from TRBV6-1 and TRBJ2-2; TCRdb returns TRBD2, unconfirmable since there is no DNA. The CDR3 has 15 amino acids. Germline loops: CDR1 MNHNS, CDR2 SASEGT. The CDR3 region is CASSASGRWTGELFF.

The rearrangement joins TRBV2 to TRBJ1-1; TCRdb picks TRBD1, but there is no DNA to check that call. This CDR3 has 14 amino acids. Germline V gene data show CDR1 as SNHLY and CDR2 as FYNNEI. CDR3 sequence reads: CASIDRGQNTEAFF.

The chain recombines TRBV18 with TRBJ2-1; the D call of TRBD1 rests on TCRdb alone, since no DNA is present to check it. Germline V gives CDR1 KGHSH, CDR2 LQKENI. The CDR3 sequence is 17 residues long. CDR3 protein: CASSRLLADYGGGEQFF.

This sequence joins TRBV6-5 and TRBJ1-6; TCRdb picks TRBD1, but there is no DNA to check that call. The CDR3 length is 17 residues. The germline V gene encodes CDR1 MNHEY and CDR2 SVGAGI. The CDR3 protein is CASSYGGLSSYNSPLHF.

This chain uses TRBV5-5 with TRBJ2-1; checking the TCRdb D call of TRBD2 is not possible without DNA. The CDR3 sequence is 15 residues long. CDR1 is SGHKS, CDR2 YYEKEE, per germline (reference sequence). The CDR3 loop reads CASSLGLAGIDEQFF.